The 20 T cell receptor beta chains below were found in one sample sequenced in a study of T cell changes during pregnancy in multiple sclerosis. Using immunoSEQ multiplex PCR, the repertoire was profiled, and TCRdb retains in-frame clones only, with some absent. The table includes about 59,000 clones, approximately 94% detected once. The material was CD8+ T cells from peripheral blood mononuclear cells, obtained after pregnancy. These receptors were collected from a female donor with multiple sclerosis, enrolled in a pregnancy study.

The table lists this clone with a few counts. The rearrangement uses TRBV2 and TRBJ1-3; possibly TRBD1 for D (6 bases). V shed 8 bases and J shed 3 bases, with 11 bases lying between them. The CDR3 sequence is 13 residues long. CDR1 and CDR2 (germline): SNHLY, FYNNEI. The CDR3 coding sequence is TGTGCCAGCGGGACATCCTTTGGAAACACCATATATTTT. It encodes CASGTSFGNTIYF.

The chain uses TRBV2 and TRBJ2-1, with D uncertain. The ends were cut back, 4 bases at V and 9 bases at J, with 4 bases in the middle. There are 10 residues in the CDR3. Germline V lookup: CDR1 SNHLY, CDR2 FYNNEI. The CDR3 loop is CASSVSEQFF. In DNA form, the CDR3 reads TGTGCCAGCAGTGTCAGTGAGCAGTTCTTC.

The genes are TRBV28 and TRBJ1-5; D possibly corresponds to TRBD1 (5 bases). CDR1 MDHEN and CDR2 SYDVKM come from the germline V gene. V was shortened by 7 bases and J by 7 bases, with 11 bases between the two germline ends. The CDR3 totals 12 residues. The CDR3, as DNA: TGTGCCAGCACCACGGGGGGACAGCCCCAGCATTTT. It codes for CASTTGGQPQHF.

The chain combines TRBV5-6 with TRBJ1-2, with 9 bases identical to TRBD1. The V and J ends lost 0 bases and 6 bases, in that order; junction bases with no gene match: 9. Germline V CDR1 and CDR2: SGHDT, YYEEEE. The CDR3 spans 16 residues. The CDR3 DNA sequence: TGTGCCAGCAGCTTGGCCCAACAGGGGGCAATCGATGGCTACACCTTC. Residues: CASSLAQQGAIDGYTF.

This sequence joins TRBV29-1 and TRBJ2-1, with 7 positions matching TRBD2. Germline CDR1 is SQVTM and CDR2 is ANQGSEA. Unmatched junction bases numbered 12, after V lost 0 bases and J lost 7 bases. This CDR3 comprises 16 residues. In nucleotides, the CDR3 is TGCAGCGTTGAAGATCAAGGAGGACTAGTAGTGAATGAGCAGTTCTTC. This gives the protein CSVEDQGGLVVNEQFF.

The chain joins TRBV18 to TRBJ1-2, with D maybe TRBD1 (5 bases). Trimming took off 6 bases at V and 1 base at J, with 12 bases between the two ends. There are 14 residues in the CDR3. Germline CDR1 and CDR2: KGHSH and LQKENI. Here the CDR3 reads CASSPPGHNYGYTF. CDR3 sequence (DNA): TGTGCCAGCTCCCCCCCTGGACATAACTATGGCTACACCTTC.

The V gene is TRBV19, the J gene TRBJ2-7; 8 bases are shared with TRBD1. The CDR3 extends over 15 amino acids. With 5 bases clipped from V and 2 bases from J, the junction kept 8 bases outside the gene matches. Germline CDR1 LNHDA, CDR2 SQIVND (reference sequence). Written as DNA, the CDR3 is TGTGCCAGTAGTGTTGGGTCAGGGGGCGCCTACGAGCAGTACTTC. This gives the protein CASSVGSGGAYEQYF.

The V call is TRBV2, the J call TRBJ2-1; 7 positions match TRBD2. CDR3 length: 15 residues. Losses at the gene ends were 8 bases for V and 0 bases for J; bases not matched to a gene: 7. The germline gives CDR1 SNHLY, CDR2 FYNNEI. This chain's CDR3 is CASDEAGLSYNEQFF. The CDR3 bases are TGTGCCAGCGACGAAGCGGGGCTCTCCTACAATGAGCAGTTCTTC.

This chain connects TRBV27 to TRBJ2-7; 8 nucleotides line up with TRBD2. V dropped 1 base and J dropped 7; count of bases not matched to a gene: 6. This CDR3 has 14 residues. CDR1 is MNHEY, CDR2 SMNVEV, per germline (reference sequence). This chain's CDR3 is CASSLLDGRGEQYF. The CDR3 DNA reads TGTGCCAGCAGTTTATTGGACGGGAGGGGGGAGCAGTACTTC.

The J gene is TRBJ2-1, the V gene TRBV27, with TRBD2 matching over 13 bases. V was pared by 3 bases and J by 2 bases, with 4 bases of the junction left unmatched. The CDR3 consists of 17 residues. Germline-derived CDR1 and CDR2 are MNHEY and SMNVEV (reference sequence). CDR3 sequence (DNA): TGTGCCAGCAGTTTTTCTACTAGCGGGAGGGCCTACAATGAGCAGTTCTTC. It codes for CASSFSTSGRAYNEQFF.

The chain employs TRBV10-2 and TRBJ2-7; tentative D call: TRBD2 (5 bases). Germline assignment: CDR1 WSHSY and CDR2 SAAADI. Trimming took off 0 bases at V and 2 bases at J, with 8 bases between the two ends. CDR3 size: 14 residues. The CDR3, as DNA: TGCGCCAGCAGTGAGTCCAGCGGAACCTACGAGCAGTACTTC. This codes for CASSESSGTYEQYF.

The genes are TRBV7-6 and TRBJ2-5, with 10 bases aligning to TRBD2. V gave up 6 bases and J gave up 3 bases; unmatched junction bases: 10. Germline assignment: CDR1 SGHVS and CDR2 FNYEAQ. The CDR3 sequence is 16 residues long. The CDR3 loop is CASRQGAGGPKETQYF. CDR3 coding DNA: TGTGCCAGCAGACAGGGAGCGGGAGGGCCTAAAGAGACCCAGTACTTC.

V is TRBV16 and J is TRBJ2-7; D not resolved. The CDR3 consists of 11 residues. Germline V CDR1 and CDR2: KGHSY, FQNENV. V gave up 0 bases and J gave up 6 bases, with 3 bases separating them. The DNA of the CDR3 is TGTGCCAGCAGCCAATCCGGCGAGCAGTACTTC. Translation: CASSQSGEQYF. The entire variable domain, with the rest obtained from reference TRBV16 and TRBJ2-7, is as follows: GEEVAQTPKHLVRGEGQKAKLYCAPIKGHSYVFWYQQVLKNEFKFLISFQNENVFDETGMPKERFSAKCLPNSPCSLEIQATKLEDSAVYFCASSQSGEQYFGPGTRLTVT.

In regard to this clone: The junction departs from the called germline gene at one end, perhaps through a read error. The chain employs TRBV4-2 and TRBJ1-1, with D perhaps TRBD1 (6 bases). There are 15 residues in the CDR3. Germline CDR1 and CDR2: LGHNA and YNFKEQ. CDR3 sequence reads: CASSHPEQGNNEAFF. For the CDR3, the DNA is TGTGCCAGCAGCCATCCCGAGCAGGGGAACAATGAAGCTTTCTTT.

The V gene is TRBV30, the J gene TRBJ2-2; 8 bases line up with TRBD2. Unmatched junction bases numbered 6, after V lost 5 bases and J lost 4 bases. The germline V gene encodes CDR1 GTSNPN and CDR2 SVGIG (reference sequence). CDR3 length: 14 residues. CDR3 sequence: CAWEAGVATGELFF. For the CDR3, the DNA is TGTGCCTGGGAAGCGGGAGTCGCCACCGGGGAGCTGTTTTTT. Complete variable domain (other parts from reference TRBV30 and TRBJ2-2): SQTIHQWPATLVQPVGSPLSLECTVEGTSNPNLYWYRQAAGRGLQLLFYSVGIGQISSEVPQNLSASRPQDRQFILSSKKLLLSDSGFYLCAWEAGVATGELFFGEGSRLTVL.

This rearrangement joins TRBV7-6 to TRBJ1-1, with TRBD1 identical over 8 bases. The CDR3 covers 15 residues. The V segment lost 5 bases and the J segment 0 bases; nucleotides outside the gene matches: 5. From germline, CDR1 is SGHVS and CDR2 FNYEAQ. The CDR3 region has the DNA TGTGCCAGCAGCCAGGGGGCCCCAGTGAACACTGAAGCTTTCTTT. Protein sequence: CASSQGAPVNTEAFF.

This chain links TRBV27 with TRBJ2-1, with TRBD2 matching 9 bases. Germline CDR1 reads MNHEY; CDR2 reads SMNVEV (reference sequence). V lost 3 bases to trimming and J lost 1 base; unmatched junction nucleotides: 4. CDR3 length equals 16 residues. The chain's CDR3 is CASSFASGVSYNEQFF. The CDR3 DNA sequence: TGTGCCAGCAGTTTCGCTAGCGGGGTATCCTACAATGAGCAGTTCTTC.

This chain links TRBV4-1 with TRBJ1-2, with 9 bases fitting TRBD1. After removal of 3 bases from V and 1 base from J, the junction contained 3 bases not matched to a gene. Germline values: CDR1 MGHRA, CDR2 YSYEKL. This CDR3 has 15 residues. CDR3 in DNA: TGCGCCAGCAGCCAGGACAGGGGCTTTAACTATGGCTACACCTTC. Amino acid sequence: CASSQDRGFNYGYTF.

The chain joins TRBV29-1 to TRBJ2-2; 10 nucleotides match TRBD2. With V trimmed by 3 bases and J by 6 bases, 1 base remained unmatched. This CDR3 spans 13 amino acids. Germline CDR1 SQVTM, CDR2 ANQGSEA. CDR3 nucleotide sequence: TGCAGCGTTGATCTAGCGGGAGCCGGGGAGCTGTTTTTT. This translates into CSVDLAGAGELFF.

The genes are TRBV19 and TRBJ2-2; D perhaps matches TRBD2 (5 bases). Trimming cost V 9 bases and J 3 bases, with 14 bases left between them. CDR1 is LNHDA and CDR2 is SQIVND in the germline V gene (reference sequence). The CDR3 is 14 amino acids. CDR3 coding DNA: TGTGCCAGCACGCCCGGGATCTACACCGGGGAGCTGTTTTTT. It yields the protein CASTPGIYTGELFF.